The present entry profiles one TCR beta chain with its context. What it binds is unknown. Researchers made TCR beta libraries by using iRepertoire HTBI primers and running Arm-PCR on CDR3 regions. TCRdb reprocessed the multiplex PCR reads via MiXCR and lists one record per CDR3 protein. The sample has 350,000 to 500,000 distinct CDR3 sequences; roughly 23% are singletons. The time point: persistent/refractory GD, antithyroid drugs over 5 years with positive TRAb. Making the TCR library involved RNA that had been extracted from PBMCs. These data originate in a study of regulatory T cells in long-lasting Graves disease. About the research overall: By definition, persistent Graves' disease involved antithyroid drugs for over 5 years alongside positive TSH receptor antibodies.

Overall study findings and caveats: The study found lower TCR diversity in persistent Graves' patients than in newly diagnosed ones.

After removal of 2 bases from V and 0 bases from J, the junction contained 2 bases not matched to a gene. The germline V gene has CDR1 SQVTM and CDR2 ANQGSEA. The length of the CDR3 is 15 residues. This clonotype was obtained from a female donor with Graves disease. The sequencing used peripheral blood mononuclear cells (PBMCs), collected when the disease was refractory, from a patient treated with antithyroid drugs. This chain connects TRBV29-1 to TRBJ2-3, with 10 bases that match TRBD1. The CDR3 DNA sequence: TGCAGCGTTGAAAGACAGGGGGCAAGCACAGATACGCAGTATTTT. It translates to CSVERQGASTDTQYF.